This TCR beta chain was identified in a study of blood T cell repertoires in COVID-19. Study in general: Spain, Italy and the United States supplied samples that represented acute and convalescent COVID-19. Nucleic acid was either cDNA or gDNA, and it came from T cells, B-cell-depleted T cells, or PBMCs.

This clone was seen just once. In the study's own analysis: Researchers report that nucleated cell counts were estimated from reference gene primer amplification. Some clones are missing from TCRdb's copy, which holds only in-frame ones; the method was immunoSEQ multiplex PCR. V, J and clone size were drawn from that table, and D and trimming were deduced from the DNA. The sample contains 200,000 to 300,000 clones, about four fifths of which appear only once. The sample was peripheral blood. The TCR originated in a woman in her 70s with acute or convalescent COVID-19.

CDR3 sequence reads: CASSLRGLTNSPLHF. DNA of the CDR3: TGTGCCAGCAGTTTAAGGGGGCTGACGAATTCACCCCTCCACTTT. V is TRBV27 and J is TRBJ1-6; 7 bases are a match to TRBD1. After removal of 2 bases from V and 7 bases from J, the junction contained 5 bases not matched to a gene. This CDR3 contains 15 residues. Germline CDR1 and CDR2: MNHEY and SMNVEV (reference sequence).